One and the same sample provided the 12 T cell receptor beta chains below, sequenced in a study of shared clonotypes between healthy human individuals. Here immunoSEQ multiplex PCR was the method, and the copy in TCRdb shows in-frame clones only, minus some. Of around 2.5 million clones listed, roughly 93% are singletons. The sample consisted of naive CD4+ T cells from PBMCs. Subset here: CD45RA+ positively selected. These receptors were taken from a man between 18 and 35 years old in good health. Some clones in this sample may be carry-over from other donors' samples.

V and J are TRBV28 and TRBJ1-3; TRBD1 aligns across 7 bases. V lost 6 bases to trimming and J lost 7 bases; unmatched junction nucleotides: 9. This CDR3 region has 14 residues. The germline CDR1 and CDR2 sequences are MDHEN and SYDVKM. The CDR3 loop reads CASSLGQLANTIYF. Written as DNA, the CDR3 is TGTGCCAGCAGCCTGGGACAGCTGGCTAACACCATATATTTT.

This chain uses TRBV4-3 with TRBJ1-4; possibly TRBD1 for D (5 bases). The CDR3 contains 14 residues. V shed 3 bases and J shed 3 bases, with 8 bases lying between them. Germline CDR1 is LGHNA and CDR2 is YSLEER. The CDR3 here is CASSQGGSNEKLFF. The CDR3 DNA is TGCGCCAGCAGCCAGGGGGGGTCTAATGAAAAACTGTTTTTT.

The chain is built from TRBV7-9 and TRBJ2-1; D might be TRBD2 (6 bases). The germline V gene has CDR1 SEHNR and CDR2 FQNEAQ (reference sequence). The CDR3 length is 15 residues. Between the trimmed V and J ends, which lost 1 base and 7 bases, there was a span of 14 bases. CDR3 protein: CASSLVGPGRNEQFF. In nucleotides, the CDR3 is TGTGCCAGCAGCTTAGTCGGTCCGGGGAGGAATGAGCAGTTCTTC.

This chain uses TRBV4-1 with TRBJ2-1; 7 bases are a match to TRBD1. The CDR3 loop spans 17 amino acids. After removal of 1 base from V and 3 bases from J, the junction contained 9 bases not matched to a gene. The V gene's germline CDR1 is MGHRA and CDR2 YSYEKL. This chain's CDR3 is CASSQVRTGVFYNEQFF. Here the CDR3 DNA reads TGCGCCAGCAGCCAAGTAAGGACAGGCGTCTTCTACAATGAGCAGTTCTTC.

This chain connects TRBV27 to TRBJ2-2; 11 bases line up with TRBD1. The CDR3 covers 16 residues. V lost 5 bases and J lost 5; bases outside the gene matches: 7. CDR1 and CDR2 (germline): MNHEY, SMNVEV (reference sequence). The CDR3 nucleotides are TGTGCCAGCAGTCGCCGGGACAGGGGGGGAACCGGGGAGCTGTTTTTT. The encoded protein is CASSRRDRGGTGELFF.

Concerning this clone: Other nucleotide sequences in the sample specify the same CDR3. This sequence joins TRBV9 and TRBJ1-2; tentatively, D is TRBD1 (6 bases). This CDR3 contains 15 residues. Germline V gene data show CDR1 as SGDLS and CDR2 as YYNGEE. V lost 0 bases and J 0 bases, leaving 9 bases between the germline ends. CDR3 DNA sequence: TGTGCCAGCAGCGTAGGGCAGGGGCCTAACTATGGCTACACCTTC. It translates to CASSVGQGPNYGYTF.

The J gene is TRBJ2-7, the V gene TRBV19; TRBD1 matches at 8 bases. J gave up 2 bases and V 6 bases, and 9 bases lay outside the gene matches. The germline V gene has CDR1 LNHDA and CDR2 SQIVND (reference sequence). The CDR3 is made up of 15 amino acids. CDR3 sequence (DNA): TGTGCCAGTAGCGCGGGACAGGTGAGGGCCTACGAGCAGTACTTC. Residues: CASSAGQVRAYEQYF.

The CDR3 reads CASSHRGRPGETQYF. The CDR3 DNA sequence: TGCGCCAGCAGCCACCGCGGGAGGCCGGGGGAGACCCAGTACTTC. This chain links TRBV4-3 with TRBJ2-5, with 8 bases identical to TRBD2. The germline CDR1 and CDR2 sequences are LGHNA and YSLEER. This CDR3 spans 15 amino acids. Trimming took 3 bases from V and 5 from J; bases not matched to a gene: 8.

The V gene is TRBV5-4, the J gene TRBJ2-2; either TRBD1 or TRBD2 may supply D (5 bases each). Germline CDR1 SGHNT, CDR2 YYREEE (reference sequence). The CDR3 runs 15 residues. Trimming took off 2 bases at V and 0 bases at J, with 8 bases between the two ends. The CDR3 sequence: CASSFRGSNTGELFF. The CDR3 nucleotides read TGTGCCAGCAGCTTTCGGGGCTCGAACACCGGGGAGCTGTTTTTT.

This clone was recorded a few times. The genes are TRBV13 and TRBJ1-2; possible D gene TRBD1, 6 bases. CDR1 PRHDT and CDR2 FYEKMQ come from the germline V gene (reference sequence). CDR3 length: 13 amino acids. V was trimmed by 7 bases and J by 0 bases, leaving 9 bases between them. In nucleotides, the CDR3 is TGTGCCAGCACCTACAGGGCTAACTATGGCTACACCTTC. Encoded protein: CASTYRANYGYTF.

The CDR3 here is CARSLFLAAPSYEQYF. The CDR3 region has the DNA TGTGCCAGAAGCTTGTTTCTAGCTGCTCCGTCCTACGAGCAGTACTTC. The V and J genes are TRBV5-3 and TRBJ2-7; perhaps TRBD2 as D (5 bases). TRBV5-3 is sorted into the ORF group, with uncertain function. Trimming removed 1 base at V and 1 base at J, with 15 bases between. The CDR3 is 16 residues long.

This sequence joins TRBV2 and TRBJ2-7; TRBD2 matches 14 bases. The CDR3 is 15 residues long. CDR1 and CDR2 from the germline V gene are SNHLY and FYNNEI. After removal of 5 bases from V and 6 bases from J, the junction contained 6 bases not matched to a gene. CDR3 DNA: TGTGCCAGCAGTCGAGGACTAGCGGGAGGTCGCGAGCAGTACTTC. Residues: CASSRGLAGGREQYF.